Below, one T cell receptor beta chain is given with its context. Data came from immunoSEQ multiplex PCR; TCRdb stores just in-frame clones and leaves some out. The sample comprises about 130,000 clones, 80% to 95% of which are singletons, and around 2.5% rests with the top ten. This record belongs to a study of control samples from healthy donors and cancer patients. Sequencing was performed on blood. The clonotype comes from a man younger than 35 in good health.

The CDR3, as DNA: TGTGCCAGCATGGACTTTAGCTACGAGCAGTACTTC. Amino acids: CASMDFSYEQYF. This chain joins TRBV12-3 or TRBV12-4 and TRBJ2-7; a possible D gene is TRBD2 (5 bases). The germline V and J ends were trimmed by 7 bases and 3 bases, with 10 bases remaining between them. The CDR3 spans 12 residues.